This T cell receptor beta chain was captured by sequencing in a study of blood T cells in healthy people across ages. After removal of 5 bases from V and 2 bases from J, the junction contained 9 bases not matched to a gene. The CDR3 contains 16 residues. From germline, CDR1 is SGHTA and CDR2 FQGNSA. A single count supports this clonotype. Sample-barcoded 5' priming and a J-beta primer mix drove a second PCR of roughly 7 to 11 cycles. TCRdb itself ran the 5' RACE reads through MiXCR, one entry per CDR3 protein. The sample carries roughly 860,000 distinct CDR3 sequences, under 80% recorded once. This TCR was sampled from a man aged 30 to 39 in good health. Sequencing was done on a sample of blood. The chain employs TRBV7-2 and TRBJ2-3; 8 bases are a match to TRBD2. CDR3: CASSLSRGGNTDTQYF. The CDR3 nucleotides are TGTGCCAGCAGCCTCAGCCGGGGGGGCAACACAGATACGCAGTATTTT.